This TCR beta chain was identified in a study of cytomegalovirus exposure and HLA in healthy donors. Findings and limits, study-wide: A later analysis reportedly found fewer N-insertions in an Asian-associated ancestry cluster than the approximately 670-donor mean. A prior analysis recorded that most TCR beta V segments were productive about 87% or about 30% of the time.

Turning to this clone: Its antigen is not identified.

The PCR was carried out with 60 Vbeta primers and 13 Jbeta primers. Produced via immunoSEQ multiplex PCR; TCRdb's table is partial and in-frame only. The table records 130,000 or so clones, roughly 76% of them present only once. The ends were cut back, 5 bases at V and 6 bases at J, with 20 bases in the middle. Germline-derived CDR1 and CDR2 are MNHNS and SASEGT. The CDR3 runs to 15 residues. The sequenced material came from PBMCs. The clonotype originates from a female donor in good health and CMV-seronegative. V is TRBV6-1 and J is TRBJ2-7, with a weak D call TRBD1 (5 bases). CDR3 in amino acids: CASSNGQNLGGEQYF. The CDR3 DNA reads TGTGCCAGCAGTAACGGACAAAACCTTGGTGGCGAGCAGTACTTC.